Detailed here is one T cell receptor (beta chain). Sequencing used immunoSEQ multiplex PCR; TCRdb keeps in-frame clones, though not all of them. The sample lists 200,000 to 300,000 clones, approximately 90% occurring once. This sample is part of a study of blood T cell repertoires in COVID-19. The CDR3 has 13 amino acids. The V end was cut by 6 bases, the J end by 3 bases, with 11 bases between. The gene calls are TRBV12-3 or TRBV12-4 and TRBJ1-1; D possibly corresponds to TRBD1 (5 bases). The sequenced material came from peripheral blood. The clonotype comes from a man aged 55 to 70 who had recovered from COVID-19. As DNA, the CDR3 is TGTGCCAGCAGCTTCTGGGGGGACACTGAAGCTTTCTTT. This codes for CASSFWGDTEAFF.